A selection of T cell receptor beta chains follows, all from one sample in a study of response to subunit inactivated influenza vaccine. A single record per CDR3 protein comes from TCRdb applying MiXCR to the RT-PCR reads. The data show about 570,000 distinct CDR3 sequences, 10% to 15% seen once. Sample: PBMCs from blood, taken on the day of vaccination. The receptors originated from a man between 50 and 59 years old who received an inactivated influenza vaccine. CDR3s include the opening cysteine and the closing phenylalanine or tryptophan. The D gene is left open where the match is weak. Not all rows give a size; the values are once, few, many and, for expanded clones, a class.

TRBD1	TRBV12-3/TRBV12-4	many	TRBJ2-1	CASSHDRAYNEQFF	TGTGCCAGCAGTCATGACAGGGCTTACAATGAGCAGTTCTTC
.	TRBV5-1	.	TRBJ2-3	CASRIGATTDTQYF	TGCGCCAGCAGGATCGGGGCTACCACAGATACGCAGTATTTT
.	TRBV2	.	TRBJ2-7	CASTDSTRYEQYF	TGTGCCAGCACGGACAGTACAAGGTACGAGCAGTACTTC
.	TRBV5-1	many	TRBJ2-3	CASSSFDSTDTQYF	TGCGCCAGCAGCTCGTTTGACAGCACAGATACGCAGTATTTT
.	TRBV5-1	many	TRBJ2-4	CASSLSRALDIQYF	TGCGCCAGCAGCTTGAGCAGGGCCTTGGACATTCAGTACTTC
.	TRBV9	.	TRBJ2-3	CASSVWAAQTDTQYF	TGTGCCAGCAGCGTATGGGCGGCCCAAACAGATACGCAGTATTTT
.	TRBV4-2	many	TRBJ1-1	CASEEKASTEAFF	TGTGCCAGCGAGGAAAAGGCGAGCACTGAAGCTTTCTTT
.	TRBV11-2	.	TRBJ2-5	CASSLGAGWGETQYF	TGTGCCAGCAGCTTAGGTGCGGGGTGGGGAGAGACCCAGTACTTC
.	TRBV28	many	TRBJ1-3	CASSLMGAPDTIYF	TGTGCCAGCAGTTTAATGGGGGCACCGGACACCATATATTTT
.	TRBV20-1	few	TRBJ2-2	CSARDRLGGNTGELFF	TGCAGTGCTAGAGATAGGCTAGGGGGAAACACCGGGGAGCTGTTTTTT
TRBD2	TRBV7-6	.	TRBJ2-1	CASSLRTSGVGTYNEQFF	TGTGCCAGCAGCTTACGCACTAGCGGGGTCGGGACCTACAATGAGCAGTTCTTC
.	TRBV12-3/TRBV12-4	.	TRBJ2-3	CASSPLATRTDTQYF	TGTGCCAGCAGCCCCCTGGCCACACGCACAGATACGCAGTATTTT
TRBD1	TRBV6-2/TRBV6-3	.	TRBJ1-1	CASSRLGTDTEAFF	TGTGCCAGCAGCCGCCTCGGGACAGACACTGAAGCTTTCTTT
.	TRBV28	.	TRBJ2-3	CASSSVADTQYF	TGTGCCAGCAGTTCGGTAGCAGATACGCAGTATTTT
.	TRBV4-3	few	TRBJ1-2	CASSQDTGVLYGYTF	TGCGCCAGCAGCCAAGACACGGGAGTCCTCTATGGCTACACCTTC
TRBD2	TRBV12-3/TRBV12-4	few	TRBJ2-5	CASSSKTSGALVETQYF	TGTGCCAGCAGTTCTAAGACTAGCGGGGCCCTGGTGGAGACCCAGTACTTC
TRBD2	TRBV19	many	TRBJ2-1	CASSMSTSGVYNEQFF	TGTGCCAGTAGTATGTCGACTAGCGGGGTATACAATGAGCAGTTCTTC
TRBD1	TRBV25-1	.	TRBJ2-7	CASRALGQGKDEQYF	TGTGCCAGCAGGGCCCTGGGACAGGGCAAGGACGAGCAGTACTTC
TRBD1	TRBV12-3/TRBV12-4	.	TRBJ1-6	CASSFMGQGSSSLHF	TGTGCCAGCAGTTTTATGGGACAGGGTTCTTCTTCCCTCCACTTT
TRBD1	TRBV20-1	few	TRBJ2-3	CSARVQGGTDTQYF	TGCAGTGCTAGAGTTCAGGGGGGCACAGATACGCAGTATTTT
TRBD1	TRBV7-6	.	TRBJ2-1	CASSLAPTGGLEQFF	TGTGCCAGCAGCTTAGCTCCGACAGGGGGTCTTGAGCAGTTCTTC
.	TRBV20-1	.	TRBJ2-3	CSAPWAGTDTQYF	TGCAGTGCCCCCTGGGCGGGAACAGATACGCAGTATTTT
.	TRBV28	few	TRBJ2-1	CASLGWGSSYNEQFF	TGTGCCAGCCTTGGGTGGGGGAGCTCCTACAATGAGCAGTTCTTC
TRBD2	TRBV20-1	few	TRBJ2-5	CSARWTSLGTQYF	TGCAGTGCTAGATGGACTAGTCTCGGGACCCAGTACTTC
TRBD2	TRBV7-9	.	TRBJ2-1	CASSRLGASGTGNEQFF	TGTGCCAGCAGCCGACTTGGGGCTAGCGGGACGGGGAATGAGCAGTTCTTC
.	TRBV6-5	.	TRBJ1-6	CASSYSVHPWRSYNSPLHF	TGTGCCAGCAGTTACTCAGTACACCCTTGGAGATCCTATAATTCACCCCTCCACTTT
.	TRBV28	few	TRBJ2-6	CASSPHGANVLTF	TGTGCCAGCAGCCCACACGGGGCCAACGTCCTGACTTTC
.	TRBV12-3/TRBV12-4	few	TRBJ2-3	CASSLGEARKTQYF	TGTGCCAGCAGTTTAGGGGAAGCACGTAAGACGCAGTATTTT
.	TRBV7-2	few	TRBJ1-1	CASSRGAGGTEAFF	TGTGCCAGCAGCCGAGGGGCGGGGGGCACTGAAGCTTTCTTT
TRBD1	TRBV20-1	few	TRBJ2-4	CSALALQGAKNIQYF	TGCAGTGCTTTGGCCTTACAGGGGGCCAAAAACATTCAGTACTTC
.	TRBV5-5	.	TRBJ1-2	CASSLLTSPDGYTF	TGTGCCAGCAGCTTGCTGACGAGTCCGGATGGCTACACCTTC
.	TRBV30	few	TRBJ1-2	CAWSVLGNYGYTF	TGTGCCTGGAGTGTACTCGGCAACTATGGCTACACCTTC
TRBD1	TRBV7-9	few	TRBJ1-5	CASSRGTGINQPQHF	TGTGCCAGCAGCAGGGGGACAGGAATCAATCAGCCCCAGCATTTT
TRBD1	TRBV5-5	few	TRBJ2-3	CASSWGTATDTQYF	TGTGCCAGCAGCTGGGGGACAGCCACAGATACGCAGTATTTT
.	TRBV7-9	many	TRBJ2-5	CASSLGVGGEETQYF	TGTGCCAGCAGCTTAGGTGTGGGAGGAGAAGAGACCCAGTACTTC
.	TRBV7-9	few	TRBJ1-1	CASSFPLEAFF	TGTGCCAGCAGCTTTCCCCTTGAAGCTTTCTTT
.	TRBV10-2	.	TRBJ2-7	CASQGPYEQYF	TGCGCCAGCCAGGGACCCTACGAGCAGTACTTC
.	TRBV9	few	TRBJ2-7	CASSVDGLAIEQYF	TGTGCCAGCAGCGTAGACGGACTGGCTATAGAGCAGTACTTC
.	TRBV12-3/TRBV12-4	.	TRBJ2-7	CASKYQNYEQYF	TGTGCCAGCAAATATCAGAATTACGAGCAGTACTTC
.	TRBV6-1	few	TRBJ1-2	CASSERSGRVYGYTF	TGTGCCAGCAGTGAAAGGTCCGGCAGAGTATATGGCTACACCTTC
.	TRBV12-3/TRBV12-4	.	TRBJ2-7	CASSPNPYEQYF	TGTGCCAGCAGTCCAAACCCCTACGAGCAGTACTTC
.	TRBV20-1	.	TRBJ1-5	CSAGLKGGNQPQHF	TGCAGTGCAGGACTCAAAGGGGGCAATCAGCCCCAGCATTTT
TRBD1	TRBV7-9	few	TRBJ2-5	CASSPGTGHETQYF	TGTGCCAGCAGCCCAGGGACAGGGCACGAGACCCAGTACTTC
TRBD1	TRBV7-2	many	TRBJ1-2	CASSANTGTGGGYTF	TGTGCCAGCAGCGCAAACACCGGGACAGGGGGTGGCTACACCTTC
.	TRBV6-1	.	TRBJ2-2	CASIRPTANTGELFF	TGTGCCAGCATAAGACCGACAGCGAACACCGGGGAGCTGTTTTTT
.	TRBV7-3	few	TRBJ2-6	CASSLIGGGAGANVLTF	TGTGCCAGCAGCTTAATTGGCGGGGGCGCTGGGGCCAACGTCCTGACTTTC
.	TRBV9	few	TRBJ2-3	CASSVAGRHPTDTQYF	TGTGCCAGCAGCGTAGCAGGCCGCCACCCGACAGATACGCAGTATTTT
.	TRBV6-5	many	TRBJ2-2	CASSYQGRQNTGELFF	TGTGCCAGCAGTTACCAGGGACGGCAGAACACCGGGGAGCTGTTTTTT
.	TRBV4-2	.	TRBJ1-1	CASSQGLTEGLAFF	TGTGCCAGCAGCCAAGGTCTGACAGAGGGTTTAGCTTTCTTT
.	TRBV2	few	TRBJ2-7	CASSSGRIHEQYF	TGTGCCAGCAGTTCGGGCAGGATCCACGAGCAGTACTTC
TRBD1	TRBV20-1	many	TRBJ2-7	CSALPDRGLNEQYF	TGCAGTGCACTACCGGACAGGGGGCTAAACGAGCAGTACTTC
.	TRBV28	few	TRBJ2-7	CASSPPRAGSYEQYF	TGTGCCAGCAGTCCCCCGCGGGCAGGCTCCTACGAGCAGTACTTC
TRBD2	TRBV27	many	TRBJ2-1	CASSLWSSGRYNEQFF	TGTGCCAGCAGTTTATGGTCTAGCGGGAGGTACAATGAGCAGTTCTTC
.	TRBV21-1	.	TRBJ2-7	CASRKGGLAGNYEQYF	TGTGCCAGCAGAAAGGGGGGACTAGCGGGAAACTACGAGCAGTACTTC
.	TRBV10-3	few	TRBJ2-5	CAISESPNQETQYF	TGTGCCATCAGTGAGTCGCCAAACCAAGAGACCCAGTACTTC
.	TRBV10-3	.	TRBJ2-3	CAISDGVAASTDTQYF	TGTGCCATCAGTGATGGGGTAGCAGCTAGCACAGATACGCAGTATTTT